This T cell receptor beta chain is from a study of T cell responses to AZD1222 COVID-19 vaccine (dated by TCRdb to 2020 to 2023). Regarding the study in general: AZD1222 recipients with second doses at about 4 weeks or about 12 weeks were pooled, because spike-specific TCR depth and breadth did not differ between schedules. TCR sequencing covered roughly 230 trial participants: 207 given two doses of AZD1222 and around 26 given two doses of MenACWY control vaccine. Enrollment into the trials was organized by age into subgroups of 18-55, 56-69 and 70-plus years, and those subgroups contained roughly 140, 27 and 60 TCR-sequenced participants, respectively. Overall results and qualifications from the work: Vaccine-associated CD4 TCRs spanned the whole spike protein, with dominant responses in regions 160-218 and 743-854. After two AZD1222 doses, spike-specific TCR breadth and depth were significantly higher than at day 0 and than in MenACWY recipients. No day 14 peak-response samples were available, so repertoires were characterized only after the peak T cell response. The 56-69-year group was small, and its depth increase did not reach significance, likely because of low power. Participants were mostly white British and included more females than males, and it was suggested by the authors that clonal diversity may have been underestimated. Nearly half of unique spike-specific TCRs reportedly recognized epitopes outside regions mutated in the B.1.351 and B.1.1.7 variants. Only a handful of AZD1222 recipients were SARS-CoV-2 seropositive at baseline, limiting conclusions about previously exposed vaccinees.

The CDR3 regions of human TCRbeta chains were subjected to immunosequencing. The paper's data handling went like this. TCRs in the repertoires were compared against a reference library of SARS-CoV-2-specific TCRs that had been generated with the MIRA antigen-specificity platform. Breadth was defined as the fraction of unique TCRs that were SARS-CoV-2-associated. Depth was defined as the fraction of total T cells that were SARS-CoV-2-associated. Using the MIRA data, each spike-specific TCR was assigned both to the spike region to which the TCR was reactive and to a CD4 or CD8 class. Log10-transformed breadth and depth values were compared by one-way ANOVA with Sidak's multiple comparisons tests. What TCRdb holds here is the immuneACCESS table cut down to in-frame rearrangements. Part of the clones is not present; checked against another copy, under half of the missing clones reflect an unresolved V gene, and the others are unexplained. V, J and clone size derive from that table, while D and trimming were established from the DNA sequence. The sample table lists roughly 130,000 clones, about 91% of them with a count of one. The top ten constitute over 2.5% of the sample.

This specimen's time point label, per the study, means: baseline before first vaccination. Samples from vaccinated people were obtained from the UK trials COV001 and COV002, which included a single-blind randomized controlled phase 2/3 trial of AZD1222 (ChAdOx1 nCoV-19) in healthy adults. For TCRbeta chain sequencing, PBMC samples were collected from trial participants at day 0 and at day 28 after the second dose. The CDR3 measures 15 amino acids from cysteine to phenylalanine. Only CDR3 DNA is held: 45 bases, read in frame from base 1. V and J lose 7 bases and 5 bases, and a span of 20 bases separates them. From a lookup of the germline V gene, CDR1 and CDR2 are MNHEY and SVGAGI. A note on this clone: This receptor's antigen is unknown. Base qualities are not at hand, and no much larger clone is one base apart.

The rearranged segments are TRBV6-5 and TRBJ1-1; tentative D gene TRBD1, with 5 bases matching. This receptor was obtained from an adult in good health. The sequencing used peripheral blood, collected on day 0 of AZD1222 vaccination. The base sequence is TGTGCCAGCACTCCCGGGGCAGGGCTGTGGACTGAAGCTTTCTTT. This gives the protein CASTPGAGLWTEAFF.